These 18 T cell receptor beta chains were sequenced from one sample in a study of CD8 T cells in Susac syndrome. RNA, at roughly 0.5 to 1 ug, was reverse transcribed with random hexamers. A single record per CDR3 protein comes from TCRdb applying MiXCR to the immunoSEQ multiplex PCR reads. The sample gives about 200,000 distinct CDR3 sequences, roughly 95% of which show up once; 0.093% is in the top ten. The sequenced material came from CD4+ T cells from PBMCs. The receptors were sampled from a human donor with multiple sclerosis.

The V call is TRBV2, the J call TRBJ2-5, with a possible D match to TRBD1 (5 bases). The germline CDR1 and CDR2 sequences are SNHLY and FYNNEI. The CDR3 contains 13 residues. Trimming removed 10 bases from V and 2 bases from J, with 14 bases in between. The CDR3 DNA reads as TGTGCCATACACGGCAGGGTTCAAGAGACCCAGTACTTC. Protein: CAIHGRVQETQYF.

CDR3 region: CASSYSTSGLPDTQYF. The CDR3 DNA reads as TGTGCCAGCAGTTACTCGACTAGCGGGTTGCCAGATACGCAGTATTTT. The chain is built from TRBV6-5 and TRBJ2-3; 10 bases align to TRBD2. The CDR3 is 16 residues long. Germline V gene sequence: CDR1 MNHEY, CDR2 SVGAGI. The trim removed 0 bases at V and 4 bases at J, leaving 4 bases unmatched.

CDR3 nucleotides: TGCAGTGAGAGGGCACTAGCGGGAGACAATGAGCAGTTCTTC. Its translation is CSERALAGDNEQFF. V is TRBV20-1 and J is TRBJ2-1; TRBD2 matches 11 bases. CDR1 and CDR2 from the germline V gene are DFQATT and SNEGSKA (reference sequence). Germline trimming cut 7 bases from V and 5 bases from J; bases unmatched to any gene: 7. The CDR3 runs to 14 residues.

This chain links TRBV30 with TRBJ1-1, with D maybe TRBD1 (6 bases). The CDR3 is 11 residues long. Germline CDR1 and CDR2: GTSNPN and SVGIG (reference sequence). Trimming pared 2 bases from V and 8 bases from J, leaving 9 bases between. The CDR3 DNA is TGTGCCTGGAGTCGTAGGGGGGAAGCTTTCTTT. This sequence encodes CAWSRRGEAFF.

The rearrangement joins TRBV5-1 to TRBJ2-3; a weak D match, TRBD2 (5 bases). V was pared by 4 bases and J by 4 bases, with 16 bases between. The CDR3 is 15 amino acids. Germline-derived CDR1 and CDR2 are SGHRS and YFSETQ. Here the CDR3 reads CASSLDPHGADTQYF. CDR3 coding DNA: TGCGCCAGCAGCCTGGATCCTCACGGGGCAGATACGCAGTATTTT.

V is TRBV5-4 and J is TRBJ2-7, with 11 nucleotides matching TRBD2. V gave up 1 base and J gave up 4 bases; unmatched junction bases: 4. CDR3 length: 15 amino acids. The germline gives CDR1 SGHNT, CDR2 YYREEE (reference sequence). CDR3 amino acids: CASSLRASGRYEQYF. The CDR3 region has the DNA TGTGCCAGCAGCTTGAGGGCTAGCGGGAGGTACGAGCAGTACTTC.

Only one count was recorded for this clonotype. The V gene is TRBV27, the J gene TRBJ2-3; D might be TRBD1 (6 bases). The CDR3 runs to 14 residues. In germline, CDR1 is MNHEY, CDR2 SMNVEV (reference sequence). Trimming removed 3 bases from V and 5 bases from J, with 12 bases in between. As DNA, the CDR3 is TGTGCCAGCAGTTTCGCAGGGGCGAGAGATACGCAGTATTTT. It encodes CASSFAGARDTQYF.

This clonotype was counted between two and nine times. The CDR3 bases are TGTGCCAGCAGTGAGGGGATTGAAGCTTTCTTT. Its protein product is CASSEGIEAFF. V and J are TRBV2 and TRBJ1-1; D remains ambiguous. Germline V CDR1 and CDR2: SNHLY, FYNNEI. The CDR3 totals 11 residues. With 3 bases removed from V and 7 bases from J, the gap between germline ends came to 6 bases.

The V gene is TRBV3-1, the J gene TRBJ2-1; 8 bases agree with TRBD1. This CDR3 contains 13 residues. The V gene end was trimmed by 4 bases and the J gene end by 8 bases; junction bases not matched to a gene: 4. Germline lookup yields CDR1 LGHDT and CDR2 YNNKEL (reference sequence). The CDR3, as DNA: TGTGCCAGCAGCCCACGACAGGGGCATGAGCAGTTCTTC. Encoded protein: CASSPRQGHEQFF.

The chain carries TRBV3-1 and TRBJ1-2; a possible D gene is TRBD1 (5 bases). V was shortened by 4 bases and J by 5 bases, with 20 bases between the two germline ends. This CDR3 spans 16 amino acids. The germline V gene encodes CDR1 LGHDT and CDR2 YNNKEL (reference sequence). The CDR3 bases are TGTGCCAGCAGCCCACGAGGGGCGTTCTTCGATTATGGCTACACCTTC. This sequence encodes CASSPRGAFFDYGYTF.

The CDR3 nucleotides are TGTGCCAGCAGCCCTAGCACTGGCGTTGATCTAAATGAGCAGTTCTTC. It encodes CASSPSTGVDLNEQFF. V usage is TRBV7-9 and J usage is TRBJ2-1; D is perhaps TRBD2 (5 bases). The CDR3 is 16 amino acids. In germline, CDR1 is SEHNR, CDR2 FQNEAQ (reference sequence). Deletions cut 5 bases from V and 7 bases from J, with 21 bases between.

The chain uses TRBV20-1 and TRBJ2-1; possible D gene TRBD1, 6 bases. Trimming removed 0 bases from V and 7 bases from J, with 22 bases in between. The CDR3 totals 17 residues. In germline, CDR1 is DFQATT, CDR2 SNEGSKA (reference sequence). This CDR3 is CSARDPGQRGSRNEQFF. CDR3 nucleotides: TGCAGTGCTAGAGATCCCGGCCAGAGGGGGTCTAGGAATGAGCAGTTCTTC.

This chain links TRBV29-1 with TRBJ2-6; D ambiguous. The germline V gene has CDR1 SQVTM and CDR2 ANQGSEA. This CDR3 comprises 12 residues. The V end was cut by 4 bases, the J end by 2 bases, with 3 bases between. The CDR3 nucleotides read TGCAGCGTTGGGGCTGGGGCCAACGTCCTGACTTTC. Its protein product is CSVGAGANVLTF. Full variable domain (remainder filled in from reference TRBV29-1 and TRBJ2-6): SAVISQKPSRDICQRGTSLTIQCQVDSQVTMMFWYRQQPGQSLTLIATANQGSEATYESGFVIDKFPISRPNLTFSTLTVSNMSPEDSSIYLCSVGAGANVLTFGAGSRLTVL.

This chain links TRBV12-3 or TRBV12-4 with TRBJ1-2; 8 bases align to TRBD1. There are 12 residues in the CDR3. Trimming at V came to 4 bases and at J to 6 bases, leaving 1 base not matched to a gene. The chain's CDR3 is CASSSGGNGYTF. CDR3 coding DNA: TGTGCCAGCAGTTCAGGGGGCAATGGCTACACCTTC.

The V and J genes are TRBV30 and TRBJ2-3, with D unclear. Trimming pared 5 bases from V and 1 base from J, leaving 10 bases between. The CDR3 loop spans 13 amino acids. Per the germline V gene, CDR1 is GTSNPN and CDR2 is SVGIG (reference sequence). The CDR3 coding sequence is TGTGCCTGGTCAGTGTCTGGCACAGATACGCAGTATTTT. It codes for CAWSVSGTDTQYF.

V gene TRBV20-1 combines with J gene TRBJ2-3; D is uncertain. CDR1 is DFQATT, CDR2 SNEGSKA, per germline (reference sequence). The CDR3 totals 12 residues. The ends were cut back, 3 bases at V and 6 bases at J, with 10 bases in the middle. This chain's CDR3 is CSARGGKDTQYF. CDR3 bases: TGCAGTGCTAGGGGCGGTAAGGATACGCAGTATTTT.

The CDR3 DNA sequence: TGTGCCAGCGGACAGGGGGCTTATGGCTACACCTTC. This codes for CASGQGAYGYTF. This chain connects TRBV7-8 to TRBJ1-2, with 11 positions matching TRBD1. The CDR3 contains 12 residues. The V segment lost 8 bases and the J segment 5 bases; nucleotides outside the gene matches: 1. The germline gives CDR1 SGHVS, CDR2 FQNEAQ.

This clonotype was observed a single time. The rearrangement links TRBV20-1 to TRBJ2-7, with TRBD1 matching over 8 bases. This CDR3 is 14 amino acids long. The junction had 10 bases not matched to a gene; V was cut back by 4 bases and J by 5 bases. Germline-derived CDR1 and CDR2 are DFQATT and SNEGSKA (reference sequence). The CDR3: CSAIDHRTGNEQYF. The CDR3, as DNA: TGCAGTGCTATTGATCACCGGACAGGGAACGAGCAGTACTTC.